The 9 T cell receptor beta chains given below trace back to one sample, sequenced in a study of STAT5B mutations in CD4+ large granular lymphocyte leukemia. Generated by immunoSEQ multiplex PCR, the TCRdb table keeps only in-frame clones and is missing some. The sample has more than 30,000 clones; around 71% are singletons. The sample consisted of CD4+ T cells from blood buffy coats. The receptor source for this set is a human donor in good health.

The rearrangement joins TRBV18 to TRBJ2-4, with TRBD2 as a possible D gene (6 bases). Germline V CDR1 and CDR2: KGHSH, LQKENI. V was trimmed by 4 bases and J by 6 bases, leaving 10 bases between them. The CDR3 is made up of 13 amino acids. The CDR3 DNA sequence: TGTGCCAGCTCACTAAAGGAGGGAAACATTCAGTACTTC. It yields the protein CASSLKEGNIQYF.

This chain connects TRBV30 to TRBJ1-6, with D tentatively TRBD1 (5 bases). CDR1 is GTSNPN and CDR2 is SVGIG in the germline V gene (reference sequence). The V and J ends lost 4 bases and 14 bases respectively, with 18 bases between them. The CDR3 is 13 residues long. This CDR3 is CAWTMARVGALHF. The CDR3 DNA follows: TGTGCCTGGACTATGGCAAGGGTGGGGGCCCTCCACTTT.

The chain couples TRBV5-1 to TRBJ2-5; 8 nucleotides agree with TRBD2. Germline values: CDR1 SGHRS, CDR2 YFSETQ. Losses at the gene ends were 0 bases for V and 5 bases for J; bases not matched to a gene: 12. This CDR3 contains 17 residues. The CDR3 nucleotides are TGCGCCAGCAGCTTGGAGGGTACTAGCGGACCGGGGGAGACCCAGTACTTC. Amino acids: CASSLEGTSGPGETQYF.

The CDR3 bases are TGCGCCAGCAGCTTGGGGACAGGGTCATACTCCTACAATGAGCAGTTCTTC. It specifies CASSLGTGSYSYNEQFF. The gene calls are TRBV5-1 and TRBJ2-1; 8 positions agree with TRBD1. The V gene end was trimmed by 0 bases and the J gene end by 0 bases; junction bases not matched to a gene: 5. The CDR3 covers 17 residues. Germline assignment: CDR1 SGHRS and CDR2 YFSETQ.

The sample holds a few counts of this clone. The V call is TRBV2, the J call TRBJ1-1; D gene uncertain. The CDR3 runs to 10 residues. The germline V gene encodes CDR1 SNHLY and CDR2 FYNNEI. Between the trimmed V and J ends, which lost 4 bases and 8 bases, there was a span of 5 bases. The CDR3 nucleotides read TGTGCCAGCAGTGTGACGGAAGCTTTCTTT. Its protein product is CASSVTEAFF.

This clone was found once. The genes are TRBV25-1 and TRBJ2-2; 14 bases are shared with TRBD2. Germline V gene lookup returns CDR1 MGHDK and CDR2 SYGVNS. The CDR3 is 16 amino acids. Germline trimming cut 4 bases from V and 9 bases from J; bases unmatched to any gene: 7. In DNA, the CDR3 is TGTGCCAGCAGTGCAGGGACTAGCGGGGGCCCCCGGGAGCTGTTTTTT. It yields the protein CASSAGTSGGPRELFF.

With regard to this clone: The germline gene is not matched at one end of the junction; a read error may be the cause. The chain joins TRBV6-1 to TRBJ2-5; TRBD1 agrees at 9 bases. The CDR3 has 16 amino acids. Germline CDR1 reads MNHNS; CDR2 reads SASEGT. The CDR3, as DNA: TGTGCCTGCAGTGTTGCGGGACAGGGACGTCAAGAGACCCAGTACTTC. Its protein is CACSVAGQGRQETQYF.

CDR3 DNA: TGCGCCAGCAGCGGGGGGACAGACCGCTCCTACAATGAGCAGTTCTTC. Translation gives CASSGGTDRSYNEQFF. The chain carries TRBV5-1 and TRBJ2-1; possible D gene TRBD1, 7 bases. The CDR3 runs to 16 residues. Trimming pared 4 bases from V and 0 bases from J, leaving 14 bases between. Germline assignment: CDR1 SGHRS and CDR2 YFSETQ.

The chain employs TRBV5-4 and TRBJ2-3; a possible D gene is TRBD2 (6 bases). Germline CDR1 SGHNT, CDR2 YYREEE (reference sequence). CDR3 length: 13 residues. Between the trimmed V and J ends, which lost 0 bases and 5 bases, there was a span of 7 bases. CDR3 in amino acids: CASSLAGGDTQYF. Here the CDR3 DNA reads TGTGCCAGCAGCTTGGCCGGGGGAGATACGCAGTATTTT.